This TCR beta chain was sequenced during a study of T cell responses to AZD1222 COVID-19 vaccine. Study-wide context: Second-dose recipients at about 4 or about 12 weeks were treated as one pooled group. Study observations and caveats: Spike was spanned by vaccine-associated CD4 TCRs, which were dominant at 160-218 and 743-854. Most donors were white British and more were female, and clonal diversity was possibly underestimated. Samples come after the peak T cell response, not at day 14.

Concerning this clone itself: Its cognate antigen is unknown.

The repertoire was sequenced with immunoSEQ multiplex PCR; TCRdb's copy has only in-frame clones and lacks some. The data contain 120,000 or so clones, roughly nine tenths of them seen just once; the ten biggest clones take up over 1.2%. Deletions cut 3 bases from V and 1 base from J, with 6 bases between. This CDR3 comprises 13 residues. The V and J genes are TRBV12-3 or TRBV12-4 and TRBJ1-1; D gene uncertain. The source of this sequence is an adult in good health. Sequenced material: peripheral blood, taken on day 0 of AZD1222 vaccination. As DNA, the CDR3 is TGTGCCAGCAGTTTCCAGGAGAACACTGAAGCTTTCTTT. Protein product: CASSFQENTEAFF.